This is a list of T cell receptor beta chains from one sample in a study of identical twins. TCRdb reanalysed the 5' RACE reads using MiXCR and keeps one entry per CDR3 protein. The data show approximately 700,000 distinct CDR3 sequences, less than 7% seen once. The specimen sequenced was naive T cells sorted from blood. The receptors were sampled from a man aged 18-30 years in good health. Both conserved end residues are part of each CDR3. The D gene is left open where the match is weak. Clone size is not always given. Where it is, it says once, few, many or a class for expanded clones.

cdr3_nt: TGTGCCAGCAGTTTATTGACGCGGACTAGCACTTTTGAGCAGTTCTTC
cdr3_aa: CASSLLTRTSTFEQFF
clone_size: few
j_call: TRBJ2-1
d_call: TRBD2
v_call: TRBV27

cdr3_nt: TGTGCCAGCTCACCCCGGGAGGGCCGATATGAGCAGTTCTTC
cdr3_aa: CASSPREGRYEQFF
clone_size: few
j_call: TRBJ2-1
d_call: TRBD2
v_call: TRBV18

cdr3_nt: TGTGCCAGCAGCTTGGGGACTCTCAGGGGGCATGAAAAACTGTTTTTT
cdr3_aa: CASSLGTLRGHEKLFF
clone_size: few
j_call: TRBJ1-4
d_call: TRBD1
v_call: TRBV5-5

cdr3_nt: TGCGCCAGCAGCTTGGGCATCAGGGGGCGTGAGACTGAAGCTTTCTTT
cdr3_aa: CASSLGIRGRETEAFF
clone_size: many
j_call: TRBJ1-1
d_call: TRBD1
v_call: TRBV5-1

cdr3_nt: TGTGCCAGCAGCCGGTTAAGCAGGGCGCGCGCGTGGGGTAATGAGCAGTTCTTC
cdr3_aa: CASSRLSRARAWGNEQFF
clone_size: NA
j_call: TRBJ2-1
d_call: NA
v_call: TRBV11-2

cdr3_nt: TGCAGCGTTCTTATCCGGGCCGAATCCTACGAGCAGTACTTC
cdr3_aa: CSVLIRAESYEQYF
clone_size: NA
j_call: TRBJ2-7
d_call: NA
v_call: TRBV29-1

cdr3_nt: TGCGCCAGCAGCCTCACTAGTGTTGAGCAGTTCTTC
cdr3_aa: CASSLTSVEQFF
clone_size: many
j_call: TRBJ2-1
d_call: NA
v_call: TRBV5-1

cdr3_nt: TGTGCCAGCAGTTACCCGGGGACGGACGAGCAGTACTTC
cdr3_aa: CASSYPGTDEQYF
clone_size: NA
j_call: TRBJ2-7
d_call: NA
v_call: TRBV6-5

cdr3_nt: TGTGCCAGCAGCTCCCAAGATAGCTCCTACAATGAGCAGTTCTTC
cdr3_aa: CASSSQDSSYNEQFF
clone_size: many
j_call: TRBJ2-1
d_call: NA
v_call: TRBV7-2

cdr3_nt: TGCGCCAGCAGCCAAGGGGGCCCCGGGACTAGCGGGATTCTGGGGCAGTTCTTC
cdr3_aa: CASSQGGPGTSGILGQFF
clone_size: few
j_call: TRBJ2-1
d_call: TRBD2
v_call: TRBV4-3

cdr3_nt: TGTGCCAGCGCAAATTGGAGCTCCTACAATGAGCAGTTCTTC
cdr3_aa: CASANWSSYNEQFF
clone_size: many
j_call: TRBJ2-1
d_call: NA
v_call: TRBV12-3/TRBV12-4

cdr3_nt: TGCAGTGCTGGAACAGGGGTCCTAGGGTCAGCAGATACGCAGTATTTT
cdr3_aa: CSAGTGVLGSADTQYF
clone_size: many
j_call: TRBJ2-3
d_call: TRBD1
v_call: TRBV20-1

cdr3_nt: TGTGCCAGTAGGAGAACAGGGGAACCCTATGGCTACACCTTC
cdr3_aa: CASRRTGEPYGYTF
clone_size: few
j_call: TRBJ1-2
d_call: TRBD1
v_call: TRBV19

cdr3_nt: TGTGCCAGCAGTGCTCCGGGACAGGGCAACACTGAAGCTTTCTTT
cdr3_aa: CASSAPGQGNTEAFF
clone_size: many
j_call: TRBJ1-1
d_call: TRBD1
v_call: TRBV27

cdr3_nt: TGTGCCAGCACGGGACAGATCTACGAGCAGTACTTC
cdr3_aa: CASTGQIYEQYF
clone_size: NA
j_call: TRBJ2-7
d_call: TRBD1
v_call: TRBV2

cdr3_nt: TGTGCCACATCCATGCGGACAGGGATGGAAGATACGCAGTATTTT
cdr3_aa: CATSMRTGMEDTQYF
clone_size: NA
j_call: TRBJ2-3
d_call: TRBD1
v_call: TRBV19

cdr3_nt: TGTGCCAGCAGTTACTCGACGACTTTTAGGGCCGGAGAGCAGTTCTTC
cdr3_aa: CASSYSTTFRAGEQFF
clone_size: NA
j_call: TRBJ2-1
d_call: NA
v_call: TRBV6-2/TRBV6-3

cdr3_nt: TGTGCCACCAGCAGACCCGGTCGAGAGACCCAGTACTTC
cdr3_aa: CATSRPGRETQYF
clone_size: many
j_call: TRBJ2-5
d_call: NA
v_call: TRBV15

cdr3_nt: TGTGCCAGCAGTTACCGGTCAGGCGGCACCGGGGAGCTGTTTTTT
cdr3_aa: CASSYRSGGTGELFF
clone_size: many
j_call: TRBJ2-2
d_call: NA
v_call: TRBV6-5

cdr3_nt: TGTGCCAGCAGTGAGGGGGACAGGGTCAAAGCTTTCTTT
cdr3_aa: CASSEGDRVKAFF
clone_size: many
j_call: TRBJ1-1
d_call: TRBD1
v_call: TRBV2

cdr3_nt: TGCAGTGCTAGGAAGCGGGAGCTCGGCACAGATACGCAGTATTTT
cdr3_aa: CSARKRELGTDTQYF
clone_size: few
j_call: TRBJ2-3
d_call: TRBD2
v_call: TRBV20-1

cdr3_nt: TGTGCCATCAGTGAGTCGTCCAACGAGCAGTACTTC
cdr3_aa: CAISESSNEQYF
clone_size: many
j_call: TRBJ2-7
d_call: NA
v_call: TRBV10-3

cdr3_nt: TGTGCCAGCAGCCCCGTTTATGGAGGGGGTGAGCAGTTCTTC
cdr3_aa: CASSPVYGGGEQFF
clone_size: many
j_call: TRBJ2-1
d_call: NA
v_call: TRBV7-2

cdr3_nt: TGTGCCAGCAGCTTAGTACGGGCCACAGATACGCAGTATTTT
cdr3_aa: CASSLVRATDTQYF
clone_size: few
j_call: TRBJ2-3
d_call: NA
v_call: TRBV7-2

cdr3_nt: TGCAGTGCGCCTAGTACGGGGGCAGATACGCAGTATTTT
cdr3_aa: CSAPSTGADTQYF
clone_size: many
j_call: TRBJ2-3
d_call: NA
v_call: TRBV20-1

cdr3_nt: TGTGCCAGCAGCCTAGTTAGGGGGAACACCGGGGAGCTGTTTTTT
cdr3_aa: CASSLVRGNTGELFF
clone_size: NA
j_call: TRBJ2-2
d_call: NA
v_call: TRBV7-3

cdr3_nt: TGTGCCACCAGTGACAGGACTAGCGGGAGTGCGAGAAATGAGCAGTTCTTC
cdr3_aa: CATSDRTSGSARNEQFF
clone_size: NA
j_call: TRBJ2-1
d_call: TRBD2
v_call: TRBV24-1

cdr3_nt: TGTGCCAGCAGCTCGGAACAGGGGCCGGACCAGCCCCAGCATTTT
cdr3_aa: CASSSEQGPDQPQHF
clone_size: few
j_call: TRBJ1-5
d_call: TRBD1
v_call: TRBV5-6

cdr3_nt: TGCAGTGCGCAGGAGATAAGCTCCTACAATGAGCAGTTCTTC
cdr3_aa: CSAQEISSYNEQFF
clone_size: many
j_call: TRBJ2-1
d_call: NA
v_call: TRBV20-1

cdr3_nt: TGCAGTGCTCCGGAGCGGGAGGAGCTTAATGAGCAGTTCTTC
cdr3_aa: CSAPEREELNEQFF
clone_size: many
j_call: TRBJ2-1
d_call: TRBD2
v_call: TRBV20-1

cdr3_nt: TGTGCTAGTGGTTTGGTAGGCTCCTCCTCTGGGGCCAACGTCCTGACTTTC
cdr3_aa: CASGLVGSSSGANVLTF
clone_size: NA
j_call: TRBJ2-6
d_call: NA
v_call: TRBV12-5

cdr3_nt: TGTGCCACCAGCAGAGATCGGGCTAGCGCGTACAATGAGCAGTTCTTC
cdr3_aa: CATSRDRASAYNEQFF
clone_size: many
j_call: TRBJ2-1
d_call: NA
v_call: TRBV15

cdr3_nt: TGTGCCAGCAGCCAATCTTTACGGGCCATAGGAGAGACCCAGTACTTC
cdr3_aa: CASSQSLRAIGETQYF
clone_size: NA
j_call: TRBJ2-5
d_call: NA
v_call: TRBV3-1

cdr3_nt: TGTGCCAGCAGCTTGGGAGAGCTTAATGAAAAACTGTTTTTT
cdr3_aa: CASSLGELNEKLFF
clone_size: many
j_call: TRBJ1-4
d_call: NA
v_call: TRBV7-8

cdr3_nt: TGTGCCAGCGCCCCAGCGGCTTCCTCCTACAATGAGCAGTTCTTC
cdr3_aa: CASAPAASSYNEQFF
clone_size: NA
j_call: TRBJ2-1
d_call: NA
v_call: TRBV27

cdr3_nt: TGCAGTGCTAGAGATGGGCTAGCGGGAGGGCCGGGCGAGCAGTACTTC
cdr3_aa: CSARDGLAGGPGEQYF
clone_size: few
j_call: TRBJ2-7
d_call: TRBD2
v_call: TRBV20-1

cdr3_nt: TGCGCCAGCAGCTTGGACAGGGTTGAAAAACTGTTTTTT
cdr3_aa: CASSLDRVEKLFF
clone_size: many
j_call: TRBJ1-4
d_call: NA
v_call: TRBV5-1

cdr3_nt: TGTGCCAGCAGCTTACGGGGGGAGGGGCAGTTCTTC
cdr3_aa: CASSLRGEGQFF
clone_size: few
j_call: TRBJ2-1
d_call: TRBD2
v_call: TRBV7-3

cdr3_nt: TGCGCCAGCAGCCCTGGACTAGCGGGAGTGGAGCAGTACTTC
cdr3_aa: CASSPGLAGVEQYF
clone_size: many
j_call: TRBJ2-7
d_call: TRBD2
v_call: TRBV5-1

cdr3_nt: TGTGCCAGCAGTTCCCGAGCTGGGAGTTCGTACAATGAGCAGTTCTTC
cdr3_aa: CASSSRAGSSYNEQFF
clone_size: few
j_call: TRBJ2-1
d_call: NA
v_call: TRBV6-5

cdr3_nt: TGTGCCAGCAGCTTAAGACTAGACCCAGATACGCAGTATTTT
cdr3_aa: CASSLRLDPDTQYF
clone_size: many
j_call: TRBJ2-3
d_call: NA
v_call: TRBV7-8

cdr3_nt: TGCAGCGTGGCTACAGGGGGTAGGGGCAATCAGCCCCAGCATTTT
cdr3_aa: CSVATGGRGNQPQHF
clone_size: many
j_call: TRBJ1-5
d_call: TRBD1
v_call: TRBV29-1